Sequencing of this T cell receptor (beta chain) was carried out in a study of shared clonotypes between healthy human individuals. The ends were cut back, 6 bases at V and 1 base at J, with 10 bases in the middle. The CDR3 has 14 amino acids. The germline V gene has CDR1 KGHSH and CDR2 LQKENI. Some clones are missing from TCRdb's copy, which holds only in-frame ones; the method was immunoSEQ multiplex PCR. The table lists 1,500,000 or so clones, around 98.5% of them singletons. With regard to this clone: Distinct nucleotide sequences in the sample also encode this CDR3.

CD4+ cells underwent separation, giving CD45RA+ naive and CD45RA-negative memory subsets. The chain employs TRBV18 and TRBJ2-1; D possibly corresponds to TRBD1 (6 bases). The TCR comes from a man younger than 40 in good health. The material sequenced was naive CD4+ T cells sorted from blood. Subset noted: CD45RA+ positively selected. The CDR3 DNA is TGTGCCAGCTCGCCCCAGGGGTCCTACAATGAGCAGTTCTTC. Its protein product is CASSPQGSYNEQFF.